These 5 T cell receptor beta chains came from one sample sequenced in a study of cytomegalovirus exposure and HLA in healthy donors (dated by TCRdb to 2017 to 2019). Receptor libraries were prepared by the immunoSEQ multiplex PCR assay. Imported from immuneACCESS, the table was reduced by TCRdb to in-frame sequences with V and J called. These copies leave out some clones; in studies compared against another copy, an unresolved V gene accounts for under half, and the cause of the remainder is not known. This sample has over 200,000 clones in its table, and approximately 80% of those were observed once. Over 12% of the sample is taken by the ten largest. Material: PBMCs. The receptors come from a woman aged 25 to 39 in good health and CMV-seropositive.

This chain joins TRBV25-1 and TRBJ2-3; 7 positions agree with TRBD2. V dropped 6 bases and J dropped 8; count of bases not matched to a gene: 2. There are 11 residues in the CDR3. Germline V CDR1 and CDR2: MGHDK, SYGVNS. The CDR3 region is CASRSGGTQYF. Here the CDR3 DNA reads TGTGCCAGCAGGTCGGGGGGTACGCAGTATTTT. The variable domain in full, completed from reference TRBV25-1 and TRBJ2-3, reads EADIYQTPRYLVIGTGKKITLECSQTMGHDKMYWYQQDPGMELHLIHYSYGVNSTEKGDLSSESTVSRIRTEHFPLTLESARPSHTSQYLCASRSGGTQYFGPGTRLTVL.

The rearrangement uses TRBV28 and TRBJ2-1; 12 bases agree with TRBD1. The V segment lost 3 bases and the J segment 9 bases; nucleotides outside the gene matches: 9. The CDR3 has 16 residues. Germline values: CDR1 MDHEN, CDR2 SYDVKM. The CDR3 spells CASSLGGTGGRGEQFF. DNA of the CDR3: TGTGCCAGCAGTTTGGGCGGGACAGGGGGCCGCGGTGAGCAGTTCTTC.

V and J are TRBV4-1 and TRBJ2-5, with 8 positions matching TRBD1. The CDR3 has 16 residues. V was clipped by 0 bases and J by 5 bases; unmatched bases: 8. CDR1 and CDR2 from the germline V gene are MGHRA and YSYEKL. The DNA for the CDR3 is TGCGCCAGCAGCCAAGACGGCAGGGGGCTATGGGAGACCCAGTACTTC. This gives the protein CASSQDGRGLWETQYF.

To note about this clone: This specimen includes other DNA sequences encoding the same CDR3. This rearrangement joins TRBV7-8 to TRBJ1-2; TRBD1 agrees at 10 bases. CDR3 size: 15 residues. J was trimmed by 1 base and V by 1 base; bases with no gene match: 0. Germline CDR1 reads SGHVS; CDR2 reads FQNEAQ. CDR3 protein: CASSLGTGGNYGYTF. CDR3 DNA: TGTGCCAGCAGCTTAGGGACAGGGGGTAACTATGGCTACACCTTC.

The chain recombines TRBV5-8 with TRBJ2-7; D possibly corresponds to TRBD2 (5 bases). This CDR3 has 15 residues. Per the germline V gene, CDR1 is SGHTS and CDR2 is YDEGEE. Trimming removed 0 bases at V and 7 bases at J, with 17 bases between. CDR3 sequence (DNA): TGTGCCAGCAGCTTGGGACTGGGGAGCGCGCGGGAGCAGTACTTC. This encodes CASSLGLGSAREQYF.